This T cell receptor (beta chain) comes out of a study of T cells in Graves' hyperthyroidism and ophthalmopathy. Points from the study as a whole: The model's output predicted ophthalmopathy at a median of roughly 6.9 months prior to onset. Stable hyperthyroidism and ophthalmopathy were separated using 13 V-J signatures.

To note about this clonotype: Its antigen remains unidentified.

A Clinical Activity Score of at least 3, a NOSPECS grade of at least 4 and a duration under 3 months were recorded in the ophthalmopathy patients. The source material, RNA transcripts, was used to amplify TCR beta CDR3 regions. HTBI primers were used for first-round RT-PCR of the TCR CDR3. TCRdb used MiXCR to reprocess the multiplex PCR reads, holding one entry per CDR3 protein. The sample yields a few hundred thousand distinct CDR3 sequences, 16% seen once. Germline V lookup: CDR1 MNHNY, CDR2 SVGAGI (reference sequence). The CDR3 is 16 amino acids. V was cut by 0 bases and J by 5 bases, with 14 bases left in between.

This sequence originates from a woman between 40 and 55 years old with Graves' ophthalmopathy. Sequencing was performed on blood. The rearrangement uses TRBV6-6 and TRBJ1-3, with D possibly being TRBD1 (6 bases). CDR3 protein: CASSYSWRGGRNTIYF. DNA of the CDR3: TGTGCCAGCAGTTACTCGTGGAGGGGGGGGAGAAACACCATATATTTT.